What follows are 15 T cell receptor beta chains derived from one specimen sequenced in a study of T cell responses to AZD1222 COVID-19 vaccine. The data were produced by immunoSEQ multiplex PCR, yet TCRdb's version contains in-frame clones alone and is incomplete. The data show about 140,000 clones, around 93% seen once. The specimen comprised peripheral blood, sampled on day 0 of AZD1222 vaccination. The source is an adult in good health.

DNA for the CDR3: TGTGCCAGCAGTTTATCTTCTGTTTTCGGGACCCAGTACTTC. As protein: CASSLSSVFGTQYF. The chain combines TRBV27 with TRBJ2-5; unclear D gene. The CDR3 contains 14 residues. V lost 0 bases and J lost 7, with 12 bases in between. Germline CDR1 and CDR2: MNHEY and SMNVEV (reference sequence).

J is TRBJ1-3 and V is TRBV27; 7 bases are shared with TRBD1. CDR3 length equals 15 residues. Germline V gene lookup returns CDR1 MNHEY and CDR2 SMNVEV (reference sequence). V shed 7 bases and J 0 bases; nucleotides not matched to a gene: 6. The CDR3 DNA follows: TGTGCCAGCACCAAGGGACAGAGCTCTGGAAACACCATATATTTT. Encoded protein: CASTKGQSSGNTIYF.

This rearrangement joins TRBV15 to TRBJ2-5; D not certain. The germline V gene has CDR1 LNHNV and CDR2 YYDKDF (reference sequence). The V gene lost 0 bases and the J gene lost 5 bases, with 10 bases spanning the gap. This CDR3 is built from 14 residues. CDR3 region: CATSRDLGLETQYF. The CDR3 DNA reads as TGTGCCACCAGCAGAGATCTCGGGTTGGAGACCCAGTACTTC. Based on the CDR3 plus reference TRBV15 and TRBJ2-5, the full variable domain is DAMVIQNPRYQVTQFGKPVTLSCSQTLNHNVMYWYQQKSSQAPKLLFHYYDKDFNNEADTPDNFQSRRPNTSFCFLDIRSPGLGDTAMYLCATSRDLGLETQYFGPGTRLLVL.

This rearrangement joins TRBV10-3 to TRBJ2-1, with D perhaps matching TRBD2 (5 bases). This CDR3 contains 14 residues. The V end lost 7 bases, the J end lost 4 bases, and 14 bases lay between the germline ends. Germline CDR1 is ENHRY and CDR2 is SYGVKD. The CDR3 spells CAIKREQLYNEQFF. The CDR3 coding sequence is TGTGCCATCAAAAGGGAGCAGCTATACAATGAGCAGTTCTTC.

V and J are TRBV7-7 and TRBJ2-1; TRBD2 is a possible D gene (6 bases). Germline lookup yields CDR1 SSHAT and CDR2 FNYEAQ (reference sequence). V was trimmed by 1 base and J by 5 bases, leaving 12 bases between them. The CDR3 is made up of 15 amino acids. CDR3: CASSLGPGVHNEQFF. In nucleotides, the CDR3 is TGTGCCAGCAGCTTAGGGCCGGGGGTCCACAATGAGCAGTTCTTC. Full variable domain (remainder filled in from reference TRBV7-7 and TRBJ2-1): GAGVSQSPRYKVTKRGQDVTLRCDPISSHATLYWYQQALGQGPEFLTYFNYEAQPDKSGLPSDRFSAERPEGSISTLTIQRTEQRDSAMYRCASSLGPGVHNEQFFGPGTRLTVL.

The J gene is TRBJ2-2, the V gene TRBV28; a weak D match, TRBD1 (7 bases). Germline V gene lookup returns CDR1 MDHEN and CDR2 SYDVKM. This CDR3 is 15 amino acids long. Trimming left V 5 bases short and J 4 bases short, with 14 bases between. CDR3 DNA: TGTGCCAGCAGTCCCGGGACAGCGGGCACCGGGGAGCTGTTTTTT. Protein product: CASSPGTAGTGELFF. The full variable domain, its missing parts supplied by reference TRBV28 and TRBJ2-2, is DVKVTQSSRYLVKRTGEKVFLECVQDMDHENMFWYRQDPGLGLRLIYFSYDVKMKEKGDIPEGYSVSREKKERFSLILESASTNQTSMYLCASSPGTAGTGELFFGEGSRLTVL.

The gene calls are TRBV28 and TRBJ1-6, with 7 bases lining up with TRBD1. CDR3 length: 13 amino acids. Germline CDR1 MDHEN, CDR2 SYDVKM. J lost 6 bases, V lost 7 bases, and 3 bases had no gene match. In nucleotides, the CDR3 is TGTGCCAGCAAGTCAGGGGGTAATTCACCCCTCCACTTT. Its protein is CASKSGGNSPLHF. Full variable domain (outside the CDR3, taken from reference TRBV28 and TRBJ1-6): DVKVTQSSRYLVKRTGEKVFLECVQDMDHENMFWYRQDPGLGLRLIYFSYDVKMKEKGDIPEGYSVSREKKERFSLILESASTNQTSMYLCASKSGGNSPLHFGNGTRLTVT.

This chain links TRBV20-1 with TRBJ2-4, with D unclear. Germline V gene sequence: CDR1 DFQATT, CDR2 SNEGSKA (reference sequence). This CDR3 contains 13 residues. V was trimmed by 3 bases and J by 3 bases, leaving 9 bases between them. The CDR3 spells CSASPGGKNIQYF. For the CDR3, the DNA is TGCAGTGCTAGTCCGGGTGGCAAAAACATTCAGTACTTC.

The chain links TRBV19 to TRBJ1-6; 7 positions agree with TRBD1. Per germline, CDR1 LNHDA and CDR2 SQIVND (reference sequence). V trimming: 10 bases; J trimming: 4 bases; junction bases outside the gene matches: 4. The CDR3 contains 13 residues. The CDR3 nucleotides read TGTGCCACCCAGGGACAGTATAATTCACCCCTCCACTTT. Protein sequence: CATQGQYNSPLHF.

This clone was counted once. V gene TRBV18 combines with J gene TRBJ2-7; perhaps TRBD1 as D (5 bases). This CDR3 is 15 amino acids long. CDR1 and CDR2 from the germline V gene are KGHSH and LQKENI. Trimming removed 0 bases at V and 0 bases at J, with 9 bases between. The CDR3 loop reads CASSPPGRISYEQYF. CDR3 sequence (DNA): TGTGCCAGCTCACCACCGGGGCGGATCTCCTACGAGCAGTACTTC.

V and J are TRBV7-6 and TRBJ2-2; the D call may be TRBD1 or TRBD2 (5 bases each). With 4 bases removed from V and 3 bases from J, the gap between germline ends came to 12 bases. Per the germline V gene, CDR1 is SGHVS and CDR2 is FNYEAQ. CDR3 length: 15 amino acids. The CDR3 sequence: CASSSIRDHTGELFF. The CDR3 region has the DNA TGTGCCAGCAGCTCGATCAGGGACCACACCGGGGAGCTGTTTTTT.

The chain joins TRBV3-1 (or the pseudogene TRBV3-2) to TRBJ1-3; D possibly corresponds to TRBD1 (6 bases). V lost 0 bases and J lost 5, with 11 bases in between. Germline V gives CDR1 LGHDT, CDR2 YNNKEL (reference sequence). The CDR3 spans 15 residues. CDR3 sequence: CASSQEQGQRNTIYF. The CDR3 nucleotides are TGTGCCAGCAGCCAAGAGCAGGGGCAGAGAAACACCATATATTTT.

The chain is built from TRBV5-5 and TRBJ1-1, with D uncertain. This CDR3 is 11 amino acids long. V lost 3 bases, J lost 6 bases, and 6 bases lay in between. Germline lookup yields CDR1 SGHKS and CDR2 YYEKEE (reference sequence). The CDR3: CASSYFAEAFF. DNA for the CDR3: TGTGCCAGCAGCTACTTCGCTGAAGCTTTCTTT.

V is TRBV10-2 and J is TRBJ1-2; D unresolved. V dropped 2 bases and J dropped 7 bases, with 14 bases sitting between them. The CDR3 consists of 14 residues. CDR1 is WSHSY, CDR2 SAAADI, per germline. The CDR3 DNA reads TGCGCCAGCAGTGAGGGACTCCGGGCTGGTGGCTACACCTTC. This gives the protein CASSEGLRAGGYTF.

The rearrangement links TRBV5-1 to TRBJ2-1, with 14 bases fitting TRBD2. CDR3 size: 16 residues. The V segment lost 4 bases and the J segment 9 bases; nucleotides outside the gene matches: 9. Germline CDR1 is SGHRS and CDR2 is YFSETQ. The chain's CDR3 is CASSMRTSGGNGEQFF. DNA for the CDR3: TGCGCCAGCAGCATGCGGACTAGCGGGGGGAATGGTGAGCAGTTCTTC.